Shown below are 18 T cell receptor beta chains from a single sample sequenced in a study of blood T cell repertoires in COVID-19. The method was immunoSEQ multiplex PCR; TCRdb's version includes in-frame clones alone and lacks a portion of them. Of approximately 65,000 clones listed, less than 85% were seen once; the top ten hold roughly 20%. Material for sequencing was peripheral blood. These receptors all come from a man between 60 and 75 years old with acute or convalescent COVID-19.

The chain uses TRBV5-4 and TRBJ1-2; D possibly corresponds to TRBD1 (5 bases). V was trimmed by 3 bases and J by 7 bases, leaving 10 bases between them. The CDR3 is 12 amino acids. Per germline, CDR1 SGHNT and CDR2 YYREEE (reference sequence). CDR3 loop: CASSSTTAGYTF. Here the CDR3 DNA reads TGTGCCAGCAGCTCAACGACAGCTGGCTACACCTTC.

The rearrangement uses TRBV3-1 (or the pseudogene TRBV3-2) and TRBJ2-7; the match to TRBD2 covers 8 bases. This CDR3 spans 14 amino acids. V lost 1 base to trimming and J lost 6 bases; unmatched junction nucleotides: 5. The germline gives CDR1 LGHDT, CDR2 YNNKEL (reference sequence). CDR3 bases: TGTGCCAGCAGCCAAGTAAGCGGGAGTAGCGAGCAGTACTTC. This translates into CASSQVSGSSEQYF.

This chain uses TRBV11-2 with TRBJ2-7; 12 nucleotides match TRBD2. CDR1 SGHAT and CDR2 FQNNGV come from the germline V gene. V shed 5 bases and J 1 base; nucleotides not matched to a gene: 6. This CDR3 is built from 16 residues. CDR3 sequence: CASSPSTSGRSYEQYF. The CDR3 DNA follows: TGTGCCAGCAGCCCCTCAACTAGCGGGAGGTCCTACGAGCAGTACTTC. Variable domain in full (rest from reference TRBV11-2 and TRBJ2-7): EAGVAQSPRYKIIEKRQSVAFWCNPISGHATLYWYQQILGQGPKLLIQFQNNGVVDDSQLPKDRFSAERLKGVDSTLKIQPAKLEDSAVYLCASSPSTSGRSYEQYFGPGTRLTVT.

This clone was detected only once. The rearrangement joins TRBV4-2 to TRBJ1-1; 10 bases align to TRBD1. This CDR3 is 18 amino acids long. CDR1 and CDR2 from the germline V gene are LGHNA and YNFKEQ. With V trimmed by 5 bases and J by 4 bases, 16 bases remained unmatched. CDR3 sequence (DNA): TGTGCCAGCAGCAAGAGACAGGGGGCAAGTTTTATGAGCACTGAAGCTTTCTTT. This translates into CASSKRQGASFMSTEAFF.

The chain carries TRBV18 and TRBJ2-3; 7 bases match TRBD2. Per germline, CDR1 KGHSH and CDR2 LQKENI. The CDR3 loop spans 15 amino acids. V was pared by 1 base and J by 8 bases, with 9 bases of the junction left unmatched. The CDR3: CASSPQRGRSRTQYF. CDR3 nucleotide sequence: TGTGCCAGCTCACCACAACGCGGGAGATCTCGTACGCAGTATTTT.

The gene calls are TRBV9 and TRBJ2-5, with 11 bases lining up with TRBD2. Unmatched junction bases numbered 8, after V lost 0 bases and J lost 1 base. The germline V gene has CDR1 SGDLS and CDR2 YYNGEE. The CDR3 covers 18 residues. CDR3 amino acids: CASSVGVGTSGSQETQYF. The CDR3 DNA is TGTGCCAGCAGCGTAGGGGTGGGGACTAGCGGATCCCAAGAGACCCAGTACTTC. Filled out from reference TRBV9 and TRBJ2-5, the complete variable domain reads DSGVTQTPKHLITATGQRVTLRCSPRSGDLSVYWYQQSLDQGLQFLIQYYNGEERAKGNILERFSAQQFPDLHSELNLSSLELGDSALYFCASSVGVGTSGSQETQYFGPGTRLLVL.

The V call is TRBV6-5, the J call TRBJ2-5; 12 bases match TRBD1. J was trimmed by 5 bases and V by 7 bases; bases with no gene match: 8. CDR3 size: 15 residues. Germline V CDR1 and CDR2: MNHEY, SVGAGI. The DNA of the CDR3 is TGTGCCAGCACCCCAAGGGACAGGGGGCGGGAGACCCAGTACTTC. Protein product: CASTPRDRGRETQYF.

This clone was found once. The genes are TRBV12-5 and TRBJ1-4, with 9 bases identical to TRBD1. V trimming: 7 bases; J trimming: 8 bases; junction bases outside the gene matches: 8. Looked up from germline, CDR1 is LGHNT and CDR2 is FRNRAP. CDR3 length: 14 residues. CDR3 region: CASVSGQGREKLFF. The CDR3 DNA sequence: TGTGCTAGTGTCTCAGGACAGGGGAGAGAAAAACTGTTTTTT.

The V call is TRBV24-1, the J call TRBJ2-7; 10 nucleotides agree with TRBD2. From germline, CDR1 is KGHDR and CDR2 SFDVKD. V lost 9 bases to trimming and J lost 2 bases; unmatched junction nucleotides: 30. This CDR3 has 22 residues. CDR3 nucleotides: TGTGCCACCCCCCGTGCGTCACGGAAGCGGGCTAGCGGGAGAGTGTACCCCTACGAGCAGTACTTC. This encodes CATPRASRKRASGRVYPYEQYF.

This chain links TRBV12-3 or TRBV12-4 with TRBJ2-7; no clear D gene. V was cut by 3 bases and J by 5 bases, with 8 bases left in between. This CDR3 contains 12 residues. The CDR3: CASSFGPDEQYF. The DNA for the CDR3 is TGTGCCAGCAGTTTTGGTCCAGACGAGCAGTACTTC.

The chain employs TRBV29-1 and TRBJ2-1; D possibly corresponds to TRBD1 (6 bases). Germline lookup yields CDR1 SQVTM and CDR2 ANQGSEA. The CDR3 runs 12 residues. V lost 5 bases, J lost 8 bases, and 13 bases lay in between. DNA of the CDR3: TGCAGCGTTAAAACAGGGAGCCATGAGCAGTTCTTC. Its protein product is CSVKTGSHEQFF.

V gene TRBV9 combines with J gene TRBJ2-7; unclear D gene. Germline loops: CDR1 SGDLS, CDR2 YYNGEE. Trimming removed 4 bases at V and 0 bases at J, with 11 bases between. The length of the CDR3 is 14 residues. The CDR3 here is CASSTQAFSYEQYF. The DNA for the CDR3 is TGTGCCAGCAGCACCCAAGCCTTCTCCTACGAGCAGTACTTC.

The CDR3 region is CASSPLRVNTEAFF. The CDR3 DNA follows: TGTGCCAGCTCACCACTTCGGGTGAACACTGAAGCTTTCTTT. This chain joins TRBV18 and TRBJ1-1; D remains unclear. In germline, CDR1 is KGHSH, CDR2 LQKENI. Trimming pared 1 base from V and 0 bases from J, leaving 6 bases between. The CDR3 is 14 residues long.

This chain joins TRBV11-1 and TRBJ1-2, with a tentative D call TRBD1 (6 bases). Trimming cost V 8 bases and J 5 bases, with 18 bases left between them. CDR1 is SGHAT, CDR2 FQDESV, per germline (reference sequence). CDR3 length equals 14 residues. CDR3 loop: CASAFGQSGYGYTF. For the CDR3, the DNA is TGTGCCAGCGCCTTTGGACAGTCGGGGTATGGCTACACCTTC.

The chain links TRBV24-1 to TRBJ2-2, with a weak D call TRBD2 (6 bases). Germline V gives CDR1 KGHDR, CDR2 SFDVKD. The CDR3 is 14 amino acids. The V end lost 9 bases, the J end lost 0 bases, and 10 bases lay between the germline ends. CDR3 sequence reads: CATAGLANTGELFF. For the CDR3, the DNA is TGTGCCACCGCGGGGCTCGCGAACACCGGGGAGCTGTTTTTT.

The gene calls are TRBV24-1 and TRBJ1-6; no clear D gene. The CDR3 length is 14 residues. V was clipped by 4 bases and J by 7 bases, with 10 bases between them. CDR1 is KGHDR and CDR2 is SFDVKD in the germline V gene. This chain's CDR3 is CATSEATANSPLHF. In nucleotides, the CDR3 is TGTGCCACCAGTGAGGCCACCGCAAATTCACCCCTCCACTTT.

The chain uses TRBV5-1 and TRBJ1-4; D is unclear. With 2 bases removed from V and 7 bases from J, the gap between germline ends came to 12 bases. The CDR3 spans 14 residues. Germline V lookup: CDR1 SGHRS, CDR2 YFSETQ. This CDR3 reads CASSFTAEGEKLFF. CDR3 sequence (DNA): TGCGCCAGCAGCTTTACAGCTGAGGGTGAAAAACTGTTTTTT.

The chain combines TRBV4-1 with TRBJ2-3; 11 nucleotides agree with TRBD2. CDR3 length: 15 amino acids. Trimming cost V 7 bases and J 3 bases; bases outside gene matches: 6. In germline, CDR1 is MGHRA, CDR2 YSYEKL. In DNA form, the CDR3 reads TGCGCCAGCACCATTAGCGGGAGGGAGACAGATACGCAGTATTTT. Translating it yields CASTISGRETDTQYF.